Each of the 24 T cell receptor beta chains below was sequenced from the same sample in a study of STAT5B mutations in CD4+ large granular lymphocyte leukemia. TCRdb keeps only in-frame clones here, not all; method: immunoSEQ multiplex PCR. The table has under 40,000 clones, about four fifths seen once. Sample: CD4+ T cells from blood buffy coats. The receptors shown here come from a human donor in good health.

The chain combines TRBV7-8 with TRBJ2-7, with TRBD1 matching over 8 bases. The length of the CDR3 is 15 residues. Unmatched junction bases numbered 5, after V lost 1 base and J lost 3 bases. The germline gives CDR1 SGHVS, CDR2 FQNEAQ. The CDR3 DNA sequence: TGTGCCAGCAGCTTAGGACAGGGGAAGGGCTACGAGCAGTACTTC. Its translation is CASSLGQGKGYEQYF.

The chain employs TRBV27 and TRBJ2-7, with TRBD1 matching over 9 bases. Looked up from germline, CDR1 is MNHEY and CDR2 is SMNVEV (reference sequence). CDR3 length equals 14 residues. The trim removed 11 bases at V and 4 bases at J, leaving 12 bases unmatched. The chain's CDR3 is CASKTGTGNYEQYF. The CDR3 coding sequence is TGTGCCTCGAAGACCGGGACAGGGAATTACGAGCAGTACTTC.

V gene TRBV5-1 combines with J gene TRBJ1-1; a possible D gene is TRBD1 (6 bases). Germline CDR1 and CDR2: SGHRS and YFSETQ. V gave up 4 bases and J gave up 0 bases, with 22 bases separating them. This CDR3 has 18 residues. In nucleotides, the CDR3 is TGCGCCAGCAGCCTGTACGGGACATCCTCCATCATGAACACTGAAGCTTTCTTT. Translating it yields CASSLYGTSSIMNTEAFF. The complete variable domain, with remaining parts taken from reference TRBV5-1 and TRBJ1-1, reads KAGVTQTPRYLIKTRGQQVTLSCSPISGHRSVSWYQQTPGQGLQFLFEYFSETQRNKGNFPGRFSGRQFSNSRSEMNVSTLELGDSALYLCASSLYGTSSIMNTEAFFGQGTRLTVV.

This chain connects TRBV30 to TRBJ2-7, with D possibly matching TRBD2 (5 bases). This CDR3 contains 17 residues. Germline V lookup: CDR1 GTSNPN, CDR2 SVGIG (reference sequence). V was pared by 0 bases and J by 0 bases, with 18 bases between. CDR3 sequence: CAWSVLSGAKSSYEQYF. As DNA, the CDR3 is TGTGCCTGGAGTGTACTAAGCGGAGCTAAAAGCTCCTACGAGCAGTACTTC.

V and J are TRBV5-4 and TRBJ2-4; the D call may be TRBD1 or TRBD2 (5 bases each). The V end lost 4 bases, the J end lost 0 bases, and 14 bases lay between the germline ends. Germline values: CDR1 SGHNT, CDR2 YYREEE (reference sequence). CDR3 size: 16 residues. The CDR3 region is CASSGTGRLAKNIQYF. The CDR3 nucleotides are TGTGCCAGCAGCGGAACGGGGCGTCTAGCCAAAAACATTCAGTACTTC.

This clone showed up just a few times. J is TRBJ1-5 and V is TRBV10-3, with D hard to call. Per the germline V gene, CDR1 is ENHRY and CDR2 is SYGVKD. V gave up 3 bases and J gave up 0 bases, with 15 bases separating them. CDR3 length equals 17 residues. For the CDR3, the DNA is TGTGCCATCAGTGACCTCGCGTCGGGCCGTAGCAATCAGCCCCAGCATTTT. Amino acid sequence: CAISDLASGRSNQPQHF.

This clone was detected only a few times. J is TRBJ2-1 and V is TRBV5-6; D unresolved. CDR3 length equals 15 residues. CDR1 SGHDT and CDR2 YYEEEE come from the germline V gene. Trimming pared 1 base from V and 4 bases from J, leaving 12 bases between. The CDR3 loop reads CASSLRQVAYNEQFF. CDR3 coding DNA: TGTGCCAGCAGCTTGAGGCAGGTCGCGTACAATGAGCAGTTCTTC.

This clone was counted between two and nine times. The chain carries TRBV7-9 and TRBJ1-5; a weak D match, TRBD1 (5 bases). Germline assignment: CDR1 SEHNR and CDR2 FQNEAQ (reference sequence). Between the trimmed V and J ends, which lost 7 bases and 6 bases, there was a span of 13 bases. The CDR3 spans 13 residues. For the CDR3, the DNA is TGTGCCAGCACCCTCCGGGGGGGTCAGCCCCAGCATTTT. As protein: CASTLRGGQPQHF.

This clone was counted between two and nine times. The chain recombines TRBV25-1 with TRBJ1-1; unclear D gene. The V gene lost 7 bases and the J gene lost 5 bases, with 14 bases spanning the gap. Germline assignment: CDR1 MGHDK and CDR2 SYGVNS. The CDR3 covers 13 residues. The DNA for the CDR3 is TGTGCCAGCATAACAGCTCATGGAACTGAAGCTTTCTTT. Protein sequence: CASITAHGTEAFF. The complete variable domain, with remaining parts taken from reference TRBV25-1 and TRBJ1-1, reads EADIYQTPRYLVIGTGKKITLECSQTMGHDKMYWYQQDPGMELHLIHYSYGVNSTEKGDLSSESTVSRIRTEHFPLTLESARPSHTSQYLCASITAHGTEAFFGQGTRLTVV.

The J gene is TRBJ2-2, the V gene TRBV21-1; TRBD2 was called by the table and not checked on the DNA. TRBV21-1 is recorded as a pseudogene. The CDR3 length is 16 residues. The CDR3 bases are TGTGCCAGCGCCTTGACCGACGGGGGTGACACCGGGGAGCTGTTTTTT. It yields the protein CASALTDGGDTGELFF.

V usage is TRBV10-3 and J usage is TRBJ2-5; no clear D. Germline V lookup: CDR1 ENHRY, CDR2 SYGVKD. The CDR3 is 13 amino acids. The germline V and J ends were trimmed by 6 bases and 4 bases, with 12 bases remaining between them. CDR3: CAIRSVPAETQYF. CDR3 nucleotide sequence: TGTGCCATCAGAAGTGTGCCTGCAGAGACCCAGTACTTC.

The sample holds a few counts of this clone. The chain is built from TRBV6-1 and TRBJ1-2; weak D call: TRBD1 (5 bases). This CDR3 region has 15 residues. V was pared by 0 bases and J by 4 bases, with 12 bases between. Per the germline V gene, CDR1 is MNHNS and CDR2 is SASEGT. This chain's CDR3 is CASSEAYGGAYGYTF. As DNA, the CDR3 is TGTGCCAGCAGTGAAGCGTACGGGGGAGCCTATGGCTACACCTTC.

V and J are TRBV10-3 and TRBJ2-7; unclear D gene. CDR1 is ENHRY, CDR2 SYGVKD, per germline. This CDR3 contains 14 residues. V gave up 3 bases and J gave up 6 bases, with 15 bases separating them. This CDR3 is CAISEVGGMFEQYF. CDR3 DNA sequence: TGTGCCATCAGTGAAGTTGGTGGGATGTTCGAGCAGTACTTC.

This rearrangement joins TRBV9 to TRBJ2-3; 8 bases fit TRBD2. Germline loops: CDR1 SGDLS, CDR2 YYNGEE. The CDR3 covers 15 residues. J lost 5 bases, V lost 0 bases, and 5 bases had no gene match. The CDR3 nucleotides are TGTGCCAGCAGCGTAGCGGGGGGGCCCCGAGATACGCAGTATTTT. The encoded protein is CASSVAGGPRDTQYF.

The rearrangement uses TRBV6-5 and TRBJ1-5; weak D call: TRBD1 (5 bases). Trimming removed 8 bases at V and 3 bases at J, with 11 bases between. The CDR3 is 13 residues long. Germline CDR1 and CDR2: MNHEY and SVGAGI. The CDR3 reads CASWGRTNQPQHF. The CDR3 DNA follows: TGTGCCAGCTGGGGACGGACCAATCAGCCCCAGCATTTT.

This clone was detected only a few times. The chain combines TRBV29-1 with TRBJ1-5; D is perhaps TRBD1 (5 bases). CDR3 length equals 12 residues. CDR1 SQVTM and CDR2 ANQGSEA come from the germline V gene. V dropped 4 bases and J dropped 5 bases, with 9 bases sitting between them. The CDR3 protein is CSVGGMDQPQHF. Written as DNA, the CDR3 is TGCAGCGTTGGGGGGATGGATCAGCCCCAGCATTTT.

The genes are TRBV13 and TRBJ2-3, with TRBD2 matching over 12 bases. Germline values: CDR1 PRHDT, CDR2 FYEKMQ (reference sequence). With V trimmed by 5 bases and J by 1 base, 1 base remained unmatched. This CDR3 has 15 amino acids. Written as DNA, the CDR3 is TGTGCCAGCAGCCGGACTAGCGGGGGCACAGATACGCAGTATTTT. The encoded protein is CASSRTSGGTDTQYF.

V and J are TRBV10-3 and TRBJ2-1, with a tentative D call TRBD2 (7 bases). The CDR3 is made up of 14 amino acids. V was shortened by 11 bases and J by 0 bases, with 14 bases between the two germline ends. Germline V CDR1 and CDR2: ENHRY, SYGVKD. The CDR3 nucleotides are TGTGCCTCGGGGGGCCCCAGCTCCTACAATGAGCAGTTCTTC. It specifies CASGGPSSYNEQFF.

The chain has TRBV5-6 and TRBJ1-2, with D perhaps matching TRBD1 (6 bases). V was clipped by 5 bases and J by 3 bases, with 14 bases between them. This CDR3 is 14 amino acids long. From germline, CDR1 is SGHDT and CDR2 YYEEEE. This CDR3 reads CASRGEGGDYGYTF. The CDR3 DNA is TGTGCCAGCAGGGGTGAAGGGGGGGACTATGGCTACACCTTC.

This chain connects TRBV7-2 to TRBJ2-1; 11 bases are a match to TRBD2. The ends lost 5 bases at V and 0 bases at J; junction bases unmatched: 6. Germline CDR1 reads SGHTA; CDR2 reads FQGNSA. The CDR3 spans 17 residues. CDR3 DNA sequence: TGTGCCAGCAGCGCCCAGCTAGCGGGGGGCTCCTACAATGAGCAGTTCTTC. Translation gives CASSAQLAGGSYNEQFF. Filled out from reference TRBV7-2 and TRBJ2-1, the complete variable domain reads GAGVSQSPSNKVTEKGKDVELRCDPISGHTALYWYRQSLGQGLEFLIYFQGNSAPDKSGLPSDRFSAERTGGSVSTLTIQRTQQEDSAVYLCASSAQLAGGSYNEQFFGPGTRLTVL.

The rearrangement links TRBV19 to TRBJ1-5; 8 bases match TRBD1. The junction had 4 bases not matched to a gene; V was cut back by 6 bases and J by 6 bases. Germline V gene lookup returns CDR1 LNHDA and CDR2 SQIVND (reference sequence). The CDR3 is made up of 13 amino acids. The CDR3, as DNA: TGTGCCAGTAGGGGACAGGAGAGTCAGCCCCAGCATTTT. Protein sequence: CASRGQESQPQHF.

This rearrangement joins TRBV11-3 to TRBJ2-5, with D tentatively TRBD1 (6 bases). Germline lookup yields CDR1 SGHNT and CDR2 YENEEA. Deletions cut 5 bases from V and 1 base from J, with 11 bases between. The CDR3 is made up of 14 amino acids. The CDR3 loop reads CASSPTGSQETQYF. DNA of the CDR3: TGTGCCAGCAGCCCGACAGGTTCCCAAGAGACCCAGTACTTC.

In its sample, this clone was seen once. The genes are TRBV5-6 and TRBJ2-2; either TRBD1 or TRBD2 may supply D (5 bases each). The V gene lost 1 base and the J gene lost 5 bases, with 12 bases spanning the gap. The CDR3 is made up of 15 amino acids. In germline, CDR1 is SGHDT, CDR2 YYEEEE. Here the CDR3 reads CASSLQGSGTGELFF. CDR3 nucleotide sequence: TGTGCCAGCAGCTTGCAGGGCTCGGGGACCGGGGAGCTGTTTTTT.

CDR3 sequence: CASSLLQNQETQYF. In DNA form, the CDR3 reads TGTGCCAGCAGCTTATTACAGAACCAAGAGACCCAGTACTTC. The genes are TRBV5-4 and TRBJ2-5; D uncertain. The CDR3 contains 14 residues. Trimming removed 2 bases from V and 0 bases from J, with 8 bases in between. Germline V gene lookup returns CDR1 SGHNT and CDR2 YYREEE (reference sequence).